Following are 12 T cell receptor beta chains from one sample sequenced in a study of vaccination and CD4 T cells after COVID-19. The time point: late sampling 161 to 241 days after vaccination in a few convalescent patients. Described treatment: roughly nine-day PBMC culture with coronavirus spike peptide pools or control peptides (ViraFEST assay). The Oncomine TCR Beta short-read assay was what sequenced the DNA obtained from cultured CD4+ T cells. From the PCR reads, TCRdb called clonotypes with MiXCR, one entry per CDR3 protein. The sample shows under 30,000 distinct CDR3 sequences, under 40% of them seen only once. No antigen is known for these receptors. Source: CD4+ T cells from blood, cultured in vitro, taken about 7 months after SARS-CoV-2 vaccination. The receptors originated from a human donor who had recovered from COVID-19.

This rearrangement joins TRBV19 to TRBJ1-1, with 7 nucleotides matching TRBD1. This CDR3 contains 15 residues. With V trimmed by 7 bases and J by 2 bases, 10 bases remained unmatched. CDR1 and CDR2 from the germline V gene are LNHDA and SQIVND (reference sequence). The DNA of the CDR3 is TGTGCCAGTAAGGCTGGGGACAGACAAAACACTGAAGCTTTCTTT. Its protein product is CASKAGDRQNTEAFF. Full variable domain (rest looked up from reference TRBV19 and TRBJ1-1): DGGITQSPKYLFRKEGQNVTLSCEQNLNHDAMYWYRQDPGQGLRLIYYSQIVNDFQKGDIAEGYSVSREKKESFPLTVTSAQKNPTAFYLCASKAGDRQNTEAFFGQGTRLTVV.

The V and J genes are TRBV6-5 and TRBJ2-1, with 9 bases aligning to TRBD2. This CDR3 has 16 residues. Germline CDR1 MNHEY, CDR2 SVGAGI. The J segment lost 13 bases and the V segment lost 0 bases, leaving 13 bases of the junction unmatched. The CDR3 loop reads CASSYSFNLAGPKQFF. CDR3 in DNA: TGTGCCAGCAGTTACTCCTTTAATCTAGCGGGACCCAAACAGTTCTTC.

This chain uses TRBV28 with TRBJ2-3; no clear D. The V end was cut by 5 bases, the J end by 2 bases, with 5 bases between. CDR3 length equals 12 residues. Per the germline V gene, CDR1 is MDHEN and CDR2 is SYDVKM. The DNA of the CDR3 is TGTGCCAGCAGTCTCAACACAGATACGCAGTATTTT. Its translation: CASSLNTDTQYF.

The chain links TRBV27 to TRBJ2-7; 9 positions agree with TRBD2. Germline V gives CDR1 MNHEY, CDR2 SMNVEV (reference sequence). The CDR3 covers 16 residues. Losses at the gene ends were 2 bases for V and 4 bases for J; bases not matched to a gene: 9. The CDR3 spells CASSLGVRGLAYEQYF. Here the CDR3 DNA reads TGTGCCAGCAGTTTAGGAGTCAGGGGACTAGCTTACGAGCAGTACTTC.

This clonotype has just a few counts. V is TRBV24-1 and J is TRBJ2-5; D ambiguous. Per germline, CDR1 KGHDR and CDR2 SFDVKD. CDR3 size: 14 residues. Trimming left V 4 bases short and J 1 base short, with 9 bases between. The CDR3 is CATSDSGLQETQYF. DNA of the CDR3: TGTGCCACCAGTGACTCGGGTCTCCAAGAGACCCAGTACTTC.

The rearrangement links TRBV20-1 to TRBJ2-1; D gene ambiguous. Deletions cut 6 bases from V and 5 bases from J, with 26 bases between. Per the germline V gene, CDR1 is DFQATT and CDR2 is SNEGSKA (reference sequence). The CDR3 totals 17 residues. DNA of the CDR3: TGCAGTGCCCGGCTTGTGGGGAAAGTAACGTCGGACAATGAGCAGTTCTTC. Residues: CSARLVGKVTSDNEQFF.

This chain links TRBV15 with TRBJ2-7, with a tentative D call TRBD2 (6 bases). The germline V gene has CDR1 LNHNV and CDR2 YYDKDF (reference sequence). Deletions cut 5 bases from V and 1 base from J, with 15 bases between. The CDR3 sequence is 15 residues long. The CDR3 nucleotides are TGTGCCACCAGCTTTAATCCGGGACTGTCCTACGAGCAGTACTTC. It translates to CATSFNPGLSYEQYF.

The rearrangement uses TRBV7-9 and TRBJ2-1; possibly TRBD1 for D (5 bases). The V and J ends lost 7 bases and 8 bases respectively, with 12 bases between them. Germline V CDR1 and CDR2: SEHNR, FQNEAQ (reference sequence). The CDR3 is 12 residues long. The CDR3 is CASTSWGDEQFF. The CDR3 nucleotides read TGTGCCAGCACGAGTTGGGGCGATGAGCAGTTCTTC.

This clonotype has a handful of counts. The chain couples TRBV20-1 to TRBJ2-3, with 16 bases aligning to TRBD2. V gave up 3 bases and J gave up 5 bases; unmatched junction bases: 11. Germline V gene lookup returns CDR1 DFQATT and CDR2 SNEGSKA (reference sequence). The CDR3 is 18 amino acids. Here the CDR3 reads CSASRGTSGRAGRDTQYF. CDR3 nucleotide sequence: TGCAGTGCTAGCAGGGGGACTAGCGGGAGGGCAGGGAGAGATACGCAGTATTTT.

This CDR3 reads CATLAGASTEQYF. CDR3 bases: TGTGCCACCTTAGCGGGAGCCTCTACTGAGCAGTACTTC. This rearrangement joins TRBV6-1 to TRBJ2-7, with 9 bases identical to TRBD2. Germline loops: CDR1 MNHNS, CDR2 SASEGT. V trimming: 10 bases; J trimming: 7 bases; junction bases outside the gene matches: 11. This CDR3 is built from 13 residues.

The chain joins TRBV6-1 to TRBJ1-1; no clear D. Germline V lookup: CDR1 MNHNS, CDR2 SASEGT. The CDR3 has 14 amino acids. Trimming removed 8 bases from V and 0 bases from J, with 13 bases in between. CDR3 residues: CASGVDGMNTEAFF. For the CDR3, the DNA is TGTGCCAGCGGGGTGGATGGTATGAACACTGAAGCTTTCTTT.

V gene TRBV24-1 combines with J gene TRBJ2-1; no definite D call. Germline assignment: CDR1 KGHDR and CDR2 SFDVKD. Trimming took 4 bases from V and 6 from J, leaving 15 bases between them. The CDR3 consists of 15 residues. DNA of the CDR3: TGTGCCACCAGTGAGGGAAACTTGCAATTCAATGAGCAGTTCTTC. As protein: CATSEGNLQFNEQFF.